These T cell receptor beta chains were read from a single sample in a study of T cell responses to AZD1222 COVID-19 vaccine. Profiling relied on immunoSEQ multiplex PCR, and the TCRdb table lists in-frame clones only, not all of them. The sample includes 95,000 to 150,000 clones, roughly nine tenths of them seen just once. Here the sequenced sample was peripheral blood, taken on day 0 of AZD1222 vaccination. The source is an adult in good health. CDR3s include the opening cysteine and the closing phenylalanine or tryptophan. Fields, in order: V gene, clone size, D gene, J gene, CDR3 protein, CDR3 DNA. D genes are given only for firm matches. Some rows have no size entry. The others give once, few or many, or a class for an expanded clone.

>TRBV7-9|-|-|TRBJ1-5
CASSVTGNSNQPQHF
TGTGCCAGCAGCGTGACTGGAAATAGCAATCAGCCCCAGCATTTT
>TRBV7-3|-|-|TRBJ2-5
CASSPGSRKETQYF
TGTGCCAGCAGTCCCGGATCTAGAAAAGAGACCCAGTACTTC
>TRBV5-1|-|-|TRBJ1-2
CASSPGRLYGYTF
TGCGCCAGCAGCCCCGGGAGGTTATATGGCTACACCTTC
>TRBV7-9|-|-|TRBJ1-6
CASSSPGHPSPLHF
TGTGCCAGCAGCTCTCCAGGCCATCCGTCACCCCTCCACTTT
>TRBV29-1|-|-|TRBJ1-4
CSVEGPDNEKLFF
TGCAGCGTTGAGGGACCGGATAATGAAAAACTGTTTTTT
>TRBV4-2|-|-|TRBJ1-3
CASSPRQAGMLGNSGNTIYF
TGTGCCAGCAGCCCAAGACAGGCCGGTATGCTAGGTAACTCTGGAAACACCATATATTTT
>TRBV2|few|-|TRBJ1-6
CASSESGYYNSPLHF
TGTGCCAGCAGTGAGTCTGGGTACTATAATTCACCCCTCCACTTT
>TRBV18|-|TRBD1|TRBJ2-2
CASSPRSGGTGVDTGELFF
TGTGCCAGCTCACCACGCAGCGGAGGGACAGGGGTCGACACCGGGGAGCTGTTTTTT
>TRBV14|once|TRBD1|TRBJ2-1
CASSSPGTGGYNEQFF
TGTGCCAGCAGCTCCCCCGGGACAGGGGGGTACAATGAGCAGTTCTTC
>TRBV19|-|-|TRBJ2-3
CASSRGGTGADTQYF
TGTGCCAGTAGTAGAGGAGGGACTGGGGCAGATACGCAGTATTTT
>TRBV19|-|-|TRBJ1-5
CASRKDRGGGNQPQHF
TGTGCCAGTAGGAAAGACAGAGGTGGTGGCAATCAGCCCCAGCATTTT
>TRBV11-2|-|TRBD1|TRBJ1-2
CASSLDRDGYTF
TGTGCCAGCAGCCTCGACAGGGACGGCTACACCTTC
>TRBV11-3|-|-|TRBJ2-1
CASSSLGTSFNEQFF
TGTGCCAGCAGCTCCTTGGGAACTAGCTTCAATGAGCAGTTCTTC
>TRBV19|-|TRBD2|TRBJ2-1
CASSRRTSGISNEQFF
TGTGCCAGTAGCCGTCGGACTAGCGGGATATCTAATGAGCAGTTCTTC
>TRBV13|once|-|TRBJ2-2
CASSLVISGELFF
TGTGCCAGCAGCTTAGTGATATCCGGGGAGCTGTTTTTT
>TRBV4-2|-|-|TRBJ1-2
CASSQDRASYGYTF
TGTGCCAGCAGCCAAGACCGGGCTTCCTATGGCTACACCTTC
>TRBV4-1|-|-|TRBJ2-3
CASSQETAISDTQYF
TGCGCCAGCAGCCAAGAGACGGCCATCTCAGATACGCAGTATTTT
>TRBV29-1|-|-|TRBJ1-5
CSARDSNQPQHF
TGCAGCGCCAGGGATAGCAATCAGCCCCAGCATTTT
>TRBV7-3|-|-|TRBJ1-1
CASSSGPNTEAFF
TGTGCCAGCAGCTCCGGCCCCAACACTGAAGCTTTCTTT
>TRBV3-1/TRBV3-2|few|-|TRBJ1-3
CASSQDRSGPGNTIYF
TGTGCCAGCAGCCAAGATCGGTCGGGCCCTGGAAACACCATATATTTT
>TRBV5-4|-|TRBD1|TRBJ2-6
CASSSRGLGANVLTF
TGTGCCAGCAGCTCCAGGGGGCTTGGGGCCAACGTCCTGACTTTC
>TRBV7-8|-|-|TRBJ1-1
CASSSRGTEAFF
TGTGCCAGCAGCTCCAGAGGCACTGAAGCTTTCTTT
>TRBV6-6|-|-|TRBJ2-3
CASSYSKGPEPQYF
TGTGCCAGCAGTTACTCGAAAGGCCCAGAGCCGCAGTATTTT
>TRBV12-3/TRBV12-4|-|-|TRBJ1-1
CASIVLGGTEAFF
TGTGCCAGCATAGTTTTAGGGGGGACTGAAGCTTTCTTT
>TRBV4-2|-|-|TRBJ2-2
CASSLLGTGELFF
TGTGCCAGCAGCCTATTGGGTACCGGGGAGCTGTTTTTT
>TRBV7-2|-|TRBD2|TRBJ2-1
CASSRTSGRQFF
TGTGCCAGCAGTCGGACTAGCGGGAGGCAGTTCTTC
>TRBV24-1|-|TRBD1|TRBJ2-3
CATTPGQGTDTQYF
TGTGCCACCACACCGGGACAGGGGACAGATACGCAGTATTTT
>TRBV6-1|-|-|TRBJ1-5
CASGGGRSNQPQHF
TGTGCATCCGGCGGGGGGCGAAGCAATCAGCCCCAGCATTTT
>TRBV5-1|-|TRBD2|TRBJ2-5
CASRGMGLEQETQYF
TGCGCCAGCAGGGGGATGGGACTAGAACAAGAGACCCAGTACTTC
>TRBV4-3|few|TRBD1|TRBJ2-6
CASSQGAAGGSGANVLTF
TGCGCCAGCAGCCAAGGCGCGGCAGGGGGCTCTGGGGCCAACGTCCTGACTTTC
>TRBV27|-|TRBD1|TRBJ2-3
CASRWTGGTDTQYF
TGTGCCAGCCGCTGGACAGGAGGCACAGATACGCAGTATTTT
>TRBV2|-|-|TRBJ2-1
CASNRLSSYNEQFF
TGTGCCAGCAATAGATTGAGCTCCTACAATGAGCAGTTCTTC
>TRBV5-6|-|TRBD1|TRBJ1-1
CASSHWPGGGTEAFF
TGTGCCAGCAGCCATTGGCCAGGGGGAGGAACTGAAGCTTTCTTT
>TRBV2|-|-|TRBJ1-2
CASRPVRMVESLYGYTF
TGTGCCAGCAGACCAGTTCGGATGGTAGAATCCCTCTATGGCTACACCTTC
>TRBV7-2|-|-|TRBJ1-4
CASSPGDRFNEKLFF
TGTGCCAGCAGCCCCGGGGACCGTTTTAATGAAAAACTGTTTTTT
>TRBV3-1/TRBV3-2|-|-|TRBJ2-7
CASSQGEQGKYF
TGTGCCAGCAGCCAGGGCGAGCAGGGGAAGTACTTC
>TRBV30|few|-|TRBJ1-5
CAWSYSNQPQHF
TGTGCCTGGAGTTATAGCAATCAGCCCCAGCATTTT
>TRBV11-2|-|-|TRBJ2-3
CASSPPTSTDTQYF
TGTGCCAGCAGCCCCCCGACTAGCACAGATACGCAGTATTTT
>TRBV18|-|TRBD1|TRBJ1-2
CASSPGGQNYGYTF
TGTGCCAGCTCACCAGGGGGACAGAACTATGGCTACACCTTC
>TRBV30|-|-|TRBJ1-5
CAWSIALGNQPQHF
TGTGCCTGGAGTATAGCGTTGGGCAATCAGCCCCAGCATTTT
>TRBV10-1|-|TRBD1|TRBJ1-2
CASSRQGADYGYTF
TGCGCCAGCAGTAGACAGGGAGCGGACTATGGCTACACCTTC
>TRBV11-3|few|TRBD1|TRBJ1-1
CASSFGRGRTEAFF
TGTGCCAGCAGCTTTGGGAGGGGGCGGACTGAAGCTTTCTTT
>TRBV6-5|-|-|TRBJ1-2
CASVDNYGYTF
TGTGCCAGCGTAGATAACTATGGCTACACCTTC
>TRBV25-1|-|TRBD1|TRBJ2-1
CASSDPPDRGSYNEQFF
TGTGCCAGCAGTGATCCCCCGGACAGGGGGTCCTACAATGAGCAGTTCTTC
>TRBV9|-|TRBD1|TRBJ2-4
CASSPQTQGDIQYF
TGTGCCAGCAGCCCCCAGACCCAGGGGGACATTCAGTACTTC
>TRBV18|-|-|TRBJ1-2
CASSPPSVDYGYTF
TGTGCCAGCTCACCACCCTCGGTGGACTATGGCTACACCTTC
>TRBV7-3|-|-|TRBJ1-6
CASSLTAGRVSSPLHF
TGTGCCAGCAGCTTAACGGCCGGGAGGGTTAGTTCACCCCTCCACTTT